This TCR beta chain was observed in a study of OX40 agonist ivuxolimab in advanced cancers. Measured with immunoSEQ multiplex PCR; TCRdb has only the in-frame clones, and not every one. Of approximately 58,000 clones detected, about 76% appear once; the ten largest clones hold approximately 1.1%. Samples of blood were obtained at baseline, on cycle 4 day 1, and on cycle 7 day 1. CDR3 length: 14 amino acids. Looked up from germline, CDR1 is MNHEY and CDR2 is SVGAGI. V lost 8 bases, J lost 6 bases, and 18 bases lay in between. The receptor was isolated from an adult with an advanced solid tumor such as melanoma, head and neck, liver or kidney cancer. Specimen: CD4+ or CD8+ T cells sorted from blood, collected in a trial of the OX40 agonist ivuxolimab. The chain combines TRBV6-5 with TRBJ2-3; D ambiguous. The CDR3 region is CASRTGTVMDTQYF. The CDR3 coding sequence is TGTGCCAGCCGAACGGGCACGGTTATGGATACGCAGTATTTT.